This T cell receptor beta chain is drawn from a study of radiation and T cells in renal cell carcinoma. Across the study: Nephrectomy followed 15 Gy stereotactic body radiation by 4 weeks. Study-level results: Top tumor clonotypes rose in blood 2 weeks post-radiation, then contracted.

The table came from immunoSEQ multiplex PCR; TCRdb's copy has only in-frame clones and leaves some out. This sample has 120,000 or so clones; 75% to 90% occur once, and the top ten carry about 1.9%. Described time point: blood 2 weeks post-SBRT. Noted treatment: 15 Gy SBRT to primary tumor, nephrectomy 4 weeks later. This clone was recorded a few times. What it binds is not known. The TCR originated in a woman aged 60-75 years with renal cell carcinoma. The sequencing here drew on blood, taken from a patient whose treatment included radiotherapy and nephrectomy.

The CDR3 sequence: CASSQDPGLQGSTEAFF. In nucleotides, the CDR3 is TGTGCCAGCAGCCAAGATCCGGGACTCCAAGGGAGCACTGAAGCTTTCTTT. The chain employs TRBV4-2 and TRBJ1-1; a weak D match, TRBD1 (5 bases). This CDR3 spans 17 amino acids. Trimming took 0 bases from V and 4 from J, leaving 18 bases between them. Germline V CDR1 and CDR2: LGHNA, YNFKEQ.